A few counts support the clone carrying this T cell receptor (beta chain). The individuals who served as donors were healthy Caucasians living in Russia, aged roughly 6 to 90. Total RNA was isolated from each sample in quantities of at least 6 micrograms. This record belongs to a study of blood T cells in healthy people across ages. Through a sample-barcoded 5' primer and a J-beta primer mix, a second PCR was run for roughly 6 to 12 cycles. Sequencing yielded, for each sample, at least 2.5 million paired-end reads carrying CDR3. TCRdb called the 5' RACE reads again in MiXCR, with one record for every CDR3 protein. The sample carries over 950,000 distinct CDR3 sequences, roughly half recorded once. V dropped 6 bases and J dropped 2 bases, with 9 bases sitting between them. The germline V gene has CDR1 SGHRS and CDR2 YFSETQ. The CDR3 spans 13 residues.

The clonotype originates from an older woman in good health. The rearrangement uses TRBV5-1 and TRBJ1-5, with D unresolved. The specimen was blood. CDR3 sequence (DNA): TGCGCCAGCAAGGGAGAGGGCAATCAGCCCCAGCATTTT. Translating it yields CASKGEGNQPQHF.